The subject of this entry is one TCR beta chain. The data were taken from a study of blood T cell repertoires in COVID-19. Looking at the study overall: The United States, Italy and Spain provided the acute and convalescent COVID-19 samples. In each case, the material was cDNA or gDNA derived from T cells, B-cell-depleted T cells, or PBMCs.

CDR3 size: 14 residues. The V end was cut by 5 bases, the J end by 1 base, with 11 bases between. The V gene's germline CDR1 is MDHEN and CDR2 SYDVKM. Authors' analysis steps: Estimation of nucleated cell counts was performed using reference gene primer amplification. Data came from immunoSEQ multiplex PCR; TCRdb stores just in-frame clones and leaves some out. V and J calls and clone size are copied from that table; D and trimming were computed from the DNA. The table shows 270,000 or so clones, with 83% occurring only once. V and J are TRBV28 and TRBJ1-1; perhaps TRBD1 as D (6 bases). Material for sequencing was peripheral blood. This receptor was obtained from a woman aged 45 to 65 who had recovered from COVID-19. This chain's CDR3 is CASSQGWRNTEAFF. CDR3 sequence (DNA): TGTGCCAGCAGTCAGGGGTGGCGGAACACTGAAGCTTTCTTT. The full variable domain, completed using reference TRBV28 and TRBJ1-1, is DVKVTQSSRYLVKRTGEKVFLECVQDMDHENMFWYRQDPGLGLRLIYFSYDVKMKEKGDIPEGYSVSREKKERFSLILESASTNQTSMYLCASSQGWRNTEAFFGQGTRLTVV.